This T cell receptor (beta chain) was sequenced during a study of cytotoxic CD8 clonotypes in ibrutinib-treated CLL. Clones were read by immunoSEQ multiplex PCR, and TCRdb kept only the in-frame ones, dropping some. The sample has 250,000 to 350,000 clones, 70% to 80% seen once. Germline CDR1 and CDR2: MDHEN and SYDVKM. The CDR3 is 14 residues long. V was clipped by 4 bases and J by 1 base; unmatched bases: 3. This material consisted of PBMCs, taken at disease progression, from a patient treated with ibrutinib. The rearrangement links TRBV28 to TRBJ2-7; 8 bases align to TRBD2. The TCR sequence derives from a human donor with chronic lymphocytic leukemia. The CDR3 is CASSSAGGSYEQYF. As DNA, the CDR3 is TGTGCCAGCAGTTCGGCGGGGGGATCCTACGAGCAGTACTTC.